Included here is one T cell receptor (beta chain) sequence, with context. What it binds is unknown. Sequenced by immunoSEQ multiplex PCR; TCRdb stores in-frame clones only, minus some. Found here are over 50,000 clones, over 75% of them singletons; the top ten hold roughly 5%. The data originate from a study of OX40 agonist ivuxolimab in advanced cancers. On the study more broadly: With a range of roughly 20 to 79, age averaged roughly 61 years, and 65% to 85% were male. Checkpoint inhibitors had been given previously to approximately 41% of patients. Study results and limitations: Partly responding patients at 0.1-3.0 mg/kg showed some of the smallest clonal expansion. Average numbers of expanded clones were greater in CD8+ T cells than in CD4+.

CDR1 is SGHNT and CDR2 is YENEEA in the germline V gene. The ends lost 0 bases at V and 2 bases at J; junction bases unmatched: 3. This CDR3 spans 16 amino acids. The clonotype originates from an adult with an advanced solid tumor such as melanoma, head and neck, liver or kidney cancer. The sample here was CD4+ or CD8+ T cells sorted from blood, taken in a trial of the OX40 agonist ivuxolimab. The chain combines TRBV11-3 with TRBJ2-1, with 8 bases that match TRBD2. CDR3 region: CASSLEGTRTYNEQFF. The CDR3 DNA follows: TGTGCCAGCAGCTTAGAGGGGACTAGGACCTACAATGAGCAGTTCTTC.